The 21 T cell receptor beta chains presented below share a single source sample, sequenced in a study of blood T cell repertoires in COVID-19. Only in-frame clones appear in the TCRdb table, and some are missing; sequencing was by immunoSEQ multiplex PCR. This sample has approximately 150,000 clones; about 80% occur once, and the top ten carry approximately 11%. Material for sequencing was peripheral blood. Receptors originate from a man between 65 and 85 years old with active or convalescent COVID-19.

This chain connects TRBV15 to TRBJ1-4, with D possibly being TRBD1 (6 bases). This CDR3 region has 15 residues. Looked up from germline, CDR1 is LNHNV and CDR2 is YYDKDF (reference sequence). V was cut by 5 bases and J by 7 bases, with 17 bases left in between. The CDR3 spells CATSGQGGTREKLFF. The DNA for the CDR3 is TGTGCCACCAGCGGTCAAGGGGGAACACGTGAAAAACTGTTTTTT.

The chain employs TRBV7-2 and TRBJ2-5; 7 nucleotides line up with TRBD1. The V gene's germline CDR1 is SGHTA and CDR2 FQGNSA. The CDR3 spans 13 residues. Trimming cost V 4 bases and J 3 bases; bases outside gene matches: 2. The CDR3 here is CASSYGTEETQYF. The CDR3 bases are TGTGCCAGCAGCTACGGGACAGAAGAGACCCAGTACTTC.

The genes are TRBV5-1 and TRBJ2-2; D is unclear. There are 16 residues in the CDR3. Germline values: CDR1 SGHRS, CDR2 YFSETQ. Trimming took off 0 bases at V and 6 bases at J, with 15 bases between the two ends. CDR3: CASSLASIRLAGELFF. The CDR3 bases are TGCGCCAGCAGCTTGGCTTCCATACGACTGGCCGGGGAGCTGTTTTTT. The whole variable domain, filled in from reference TRBV5-1 and TRBJ2-2, reads KAGVTQTPRYLIKTRGQQVTLSCSPISGHRSVSWYQQTPGQGLQFLFEYFSETQRNKGNFPGRFSGRQFSNSRSEMNVSTLELGDSALYLCASSLASIRLAGELFFGEGSRLTVL.

This rearrangement joins TRBV18 to TRBJ1-3; no clear D gene. Trimming removed 0 bases at V and 0 bases at J, with 12 bases between. Germline CDR1 reads KGHSH; CDR2 reads LQKENI. This CDR3 spans 17 amino acids. Here the CDR3 reads CASSPPGRRSSGNTIYF. The CDR3 DNA reads as TGTGCCAGCTCACCACCGGGGAGGCGCTCCTCTGGAAACACCATATATTTT. Full variable domain (missing parts from reference TRBV18 and TRBJ1-3): NAGVMQNPRHLVRRRGQEARLRCSPMKGHSHVYWYRQLPEEGLKFMVYLQKENIIDESGMPKERFSAEFPKEGPSILRIQQVVRGDSAAYFCASSPPGRRSSGNTIYFGEGSWLTVV.

The chain couples TRBV27 to TRBJ1-5; 9 nucleotides align to TRBD1. Per germline, CDR1 MNHEY and CDR2 SMNVEV (reference sequence). V trimming: 5 bases; J trimming: 0 bases; junction bases outside the gene matches: 14. The CDR3 runs 19 residues. CDR3 coding DNA: TGTGCCAGCAGTGGGACCGGGACAGGGTTAGGCTATAGCAATCAGCCCCAGCATTTT. Residues: CASSGTGTGLGYSNQPQHF.

The chain uses TRBV18 and TRBJ1-4; 9 bases map to TRBD1. J gave up 4 bases and V 3 bases, and 3 bases lay outside the gene matches. This CDR3 region has 15 residues. Germline V gene sequence: CDR1 KGHSH, CDR2 LQKENI. The CDR3 nucleotides read TGTGCCAGCTCACCGGGGACAGGGCTTAATGAAAAACTGTTTTTT. As protein: CASSPGTGLNEKLFF.

V is TRBV18 and J is TRBJ1-2; D possibly corresponds to TRBD1 (5 bases). Germline V CDR1 and CDR2: KGHSH, LQKENI. V shed 8 bases and J shed 2 bases, with 12 bases lying between them. The CDR3 is 13 residues long. The DNA for the CDR3 is TGTGCCAGCGCAGAAGGGGCAAACTATGGCTACACCTTC. Encoded protein: CASAEGANYGYTF. The whole variable domain, filled in from reference TRBV18 and TRBJ1-2, reads NAGVMQNPRHLVRRRGQEARLRCSPMKGHSHVYWYRQLPEEGLKFMVYLQKENIIDESGMPKERFSAEFPKEGPSILRIQQVVRGDSAAYFCASAEGANYGYTFGSGTRLTVV.

This chain joins TRBV5-6 and TRBJ1-1, with a tentative D call TRBD1 (6 bases). This CDR3 is 15 amino acids long. In germline, CDR1 is SGHDT, CDR2 YYEEEE. V was trimmed by 3 bases and J by 3 bases, leaving 15 bases between them. The CDR3 DNA reads TGTGCCAGCAGCTCACGACAGGCTGGGTACACTGAAGCTTTCTTT. Amino acids: CASSSRQAGYTEAFF. Full variable domain (rest looked up from reference TRBV5-6 and TRBJ1-1): DAGVTQSPTHLIKTRGQQVTLRCSPKSGHDTVSWYQQALGQGPQFIFQYYEEEERQRGNFPDRFSGHQFPNYSSELNVNALLLGDSALYLCASSSRQAGYTEAFFGQGTRLTVV.

The CDR3 spells CASIPRGPGEQYF. The CDR3, as DNA: TGTGCCAGCATCCCCAGGGGCCCAGGGGAGCAGTACTTC. The J gene is TRBJ2-7, the V gene TRBV28, with D perhaps TRBD1 (6 bases). V was shortened by 7 bases and J by 7 bases, with 17 bases between the two germline ends. This CDR3 is 13 amino acids long. Germline assignment: CDR1 MDHEN and CDR2 SYDVKM.

This chain connects TRBV10-3 to TRBJ1-4; D might be TRBD1 (5 bases). V lost 4 bases to trimming and J lost 1 base, with 10 bases between them. Germline loops: CDR1 ENHRY, CDR2 SYGVKD. The CDR3 length is 15 residues. CDR3 bases: TGTGCCATCAGTGCGGAGGGGCGAACTAATGAAAAACTGTTTTTT. This gives the protein CAISAEGRTNEKLFF.

The chain's CDR3 is CASTFGYYGYTF. The CDR3 coding sequence is TGTGCCAGCACCTTCGGTTACTATGGCTACACCTTC. This chain joins TRBV12-3 or TRBV12-4 and TRBJ1-2; no clear D. Trimming removed 7 bases from V and 3 bases from J, with 9 bases in between. This CDR3 has 12 amino acids.

This chain uses TRBV5-8 with TRBJ1-3; D call uncertain. Germline-derived CDR1 and CDR2 are SGHTS and YDEGEE. The V gene lost 2 bases and the J gene lost 8 bases, with 5 bases spanning the gap. The CDR3 consists of 11 residues. The chain's CDR3 is CASSLAHTIYF. The DNA of the CDR3 is TGTGCCAGCAGCTTAGCTCACACCATATATTTT.

This rearrangement joins TRBV7-2 to TRBJ2-1; TRBD1 agrees at 8 bases. Trimming took 8 bases from V and 4 from J; bases not matched to a gene: 13. Germline CDR1 and CDR2: SGHTA and FQGNSA. The length of the CDR3 is 16 residues. The CDR3 sequence: CASGGRPGQAYNEQFF. The CDR3 nucleotides are TGTGCCAGCGGCGGAAGGCCGGGACAGGCGTACAATGAGCAGTTCTTC.

V and J are TRBV19 and TRBJ2-1; the match to TRBD2 covers 7 bases. The V and J ends lost 7 bases and 0 bases, in that order; junction bases with no gene match: 9. The CDR3 runs to 16 residues. The germline V gene encodes CDR1 LNHDA and CDR2 SQIVND (reference sequence). The CDR3 nucleotides read TGTGCCAGTATGGGTTGGGGCGGGAGCTCCTACAATGAGCAGTTCTTC. Translation: CASMGWGGSSYNEQFF.

The rearrangement uses TRBV10-3 and TRBJ1-2; D not resolved. CDR3 length equals 13 residues. Between the trimmed V and J ends, which lost 1 base and 4 bases, there was a span of 7 bases. Looked up from germline, CDR1 is ENHRY and CDR2 is SYGVKD. CDR3: CAISEYGSYGYTF. The CDR3 DNA reads as TGTGCCATCAGTGAGTATGGCTCCTATGGCTACACCTTC.

A single count supports this clone. CDR3 coding DNA: TGTGCCAGCAGCTCGTCGGGGGCACAGGGGGCTGGCGGGGAGCTGTTTTTT. It specifies CASSSSGAQGAGGELFF. The V and J genes are TRBV7-3 and TRBJ2-2; 9 bases map to TRBD1. Unmatched junction bases numbered 13, after V lost 4 bases and J lost 7 bases. CDR1 and CDR2 (germline): SGHTA, FQGTGA. This CDR3 has 17 amino acids.

The chain has TRBV2 and TRBJ2-2; D possibly corresponds to TRBD1 (6 bases). Trimming cost V 3 bases and J 2 bases, with 13 bases left between them. This CDR3 contains 16 residues. The germline V gene encodes CDR1 SNHLY and CDR2 FYNNEI. The CDR3: CASSDDRDINTGELFF. Written as DNA, the CDR3 is TGTGCCAGCAGTGATGACCGGGACATCAACACCGGGGAGCTGTTTTTT.

The chain combines TRBV30 with TRBJ2-2; possible D gene TRBD1, 6 bases. CDR1 is GTSNPN and CDR2 is SVGIG in the germline V gene (reference sequence). The CDR3 totals 13 residues. The V gene lost 5 bases and the J gene lost 4 bases, with 11 bases spanning the gap. DNA for the CDR3: TGTGCCTGGGACAGGTTTGCCACCGGGGAGCTGTTTTTT. Protein product: CAWDRFATGELFF.

CDR3 protein: CASSRTRGTLNGEAFF. The CDR3, as DNA: TGCGCCAGCAGCCGAACCCGCGGGACCCTCAATGGGGAAGCTTTCTTT. V is TRBV4-3 and J is TRBJ1-1, with D possibly being TRBD1 (5 bases). Germline V gene data show CDR1 as LGHNA and CDR2 as YSLEER. Trimming removed 4 bases from V and 8 bases from J, with 23 bases in between. The CDR3 extends over 16 amino acids.

This chain joins TRBV2 and TRBJ2-2; D gene unclear. Trimming pared 8 bases from V and 6 bases from J, leaving 13 bases between. CDR3 length: 13 residues. CDR1 is SNHLY, CDR2 FYNNEI, per germline. CDR3 in DNA: TGTGCCAGCCACTCGGAGAGGTCCGGGGAGCTGTTTTTT. This translates into CASHSERSGELFF.

This rearrangement joins TRBV24-1 to TRBJ2-1, with D unclear. This CDR3 contains 14 residues. V lost 1 base and J 3 bases, leaving 6 bases between the germline ends. Germline-derived CDR1 and CDR2 are KGHDR and SFDVKD. The CDR3 DNA sequence: TGTGCCACCAGTGATTTACCAGACTACAATGAGCAGTTCTTC. Residues: CATSDLPDYNEQFF.